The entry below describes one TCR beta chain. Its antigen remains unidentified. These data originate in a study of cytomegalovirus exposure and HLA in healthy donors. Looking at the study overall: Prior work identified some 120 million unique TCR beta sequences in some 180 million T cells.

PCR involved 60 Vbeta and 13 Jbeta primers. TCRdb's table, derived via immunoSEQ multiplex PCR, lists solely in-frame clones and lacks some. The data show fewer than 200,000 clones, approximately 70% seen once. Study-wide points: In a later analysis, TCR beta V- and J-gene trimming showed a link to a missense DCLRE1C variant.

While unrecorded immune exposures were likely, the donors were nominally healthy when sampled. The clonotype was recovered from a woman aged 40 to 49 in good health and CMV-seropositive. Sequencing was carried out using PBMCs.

CDR3 nucleotides: TGTGCCAGCAGCCTGGGCGGGAGGGGAGGTAATCAGCCCCAGCATTTT. This gives the protein CASSLGGRGGNQPQHF. The chain recombines TRBV28 with TRBJ1-5, with a tentative D call TRBD1 (5 bases). Germline values: CDR1 MDHEN, CDR2 SYDVKM. The CDR3 loop spans 16 amino acids. Trimming shortened V by 6 bases and J by 4 bases, and 19 bases separated the two germline ends.